This TCR beta chain was sequenced in a study of blood T cell repertoires in COVID-19. Study information: From the United States, Italy and Spain came samples of acute and convalescent COVID-19. PBMCs, B-cell-depleted T cells, or T cells were the source of the cDNA or gDNA that made up the material.

This clone appeared a single time. Study processing details: Reference gene primer amplification gave estimated nucleated cell counts. The data were produced by immunoSEQ multiplex PCR, yet TCRdb's version contains in-frame clones alone and is incomplete. V, J and clone size are those of that table, while D and trimming were read from the DNA. The sample records around 83,000 clones, roughly 91% being singletons. V shed 4 bases and J 4 bases; nucleotides not matched to a gene: 1. Germline V gene sequence: CDR1 LGHNA, CDR2 YNFKEQ. The CDR3 has 13 amino acids. The sequencing sample was made of peripheral blood. The rearrangement joins TRBV4-2 to TRBJ2-5; 9 nucleotides agree with TRBD2. The receptor was isolated from a man in his 70s with active or convalescent COVID-19. CDR3 loop: CASSPTSGETQYF. The CDR3 DNA sequence: TGTGCCAGCAGCCCGACTAGCGGAGAGACCCAGTACTTC.